The T cell receptor beta chain under discussion was sequenced for a study of cytomegalovirus exposure and HLA in healthy donors (dated by TCRdb to 2015 to 2018). Concerning the study at large: The roughly 670 repertoires of the first cohort and the roughly 110 validation repertoires were produced on the same platform, according to a later analysis. Along with the roughly 670-subject first cohort, a separate validation cohort of over 90 different subjects was used. High-throughput TCR immunosequencing, statistical association of individual TCRs with disease status, and machine learning were combined to predict cytomegalovirus infection status. The study aimed to test whether cataloging public T cell receptors could reveal signatures of past pathogen exposure. What the authors observed across the whole study: In vitro tests confirmed that a few of the cytomegalovirus-associated TCR beta chains recognize cytomegalovirus antigens. While some public TCRs were present in many individuals, most TCR sequences turned up only very rarely across donors. Of the cluster scores, 94% were above 0 in a later analysis, which found that TCRs clustered in the first cohort also tended to co-occur in the 120 validation repertoires. In both the original and validation cohorts, the classifier was reported to diagnose cytomegalovirus status with high specificity and sensitivity. The study gave a list of under 200 TCR beta chains associated with cytomegalovirus. According to the authors, the approach could potentially be generalized to other disease states and immunological phenotypes. A later analysis had no HLA typing for the validation cohort, so co-occurrence there was scored across all 130 or so repertoires.

With regard to this clone: The specificity of this receptor is unknown. Nothing much larger sits one base from this clone, and base qualities are not available.

The donors were included in the validation cohort of some 120 subjects, a group kept apart from the roughly 670-subject first cohort. Library generation was performed with the immunoSEQ multiplex PCR assay. The study's processing was this. A statistical classification framework was built for diagnosing cytomegalovirus status from the catalog of TCR beta chain sequences. TCRdb mirrors the immuneACCESS table, restricted to in-frame sequences. Some clones are absent from its copies; in checked studies, under half trace to an unresolved V gene, and the reason for the others is unknown. The V and J calls and the clone size are those of that table, but D and trimming were determined from the DNA. The sample records about 63,000 clones, approximately 95% of which are singletons. Roughly 6.6% of the sample goes to the ten largest clones. The CDR3, from cysteine to phenylalanine, totals 12 residues. The CDR3 DNA has 36 bases and is translated from base 1. CDR1 and CDR2 were assigned from the germline V gene as MGHDK and SYGVNS. V is cut by 2 bases and J by 4 bases, and the space between the germline ends is 5 bases.

The sequence was collected from a woman younger than 35 in good health and CMV-seropositive. Sequencing used PBMCs. The chain couples TRBV25-1 to TRBJ1-1, with the D gene not clear enough to name. CDR3 reads: CASSEPSTEAFF. The base sequence is TGTGCCAGCAGTGAACCCAGCACTGAAGCTTTCTTT.